The rows below give T cell receptor beta chains drawn from one sample of a study of graft-versus-host responses after intestinal transplantation. Profiling relied on immunoSEQ multiplex PCR, and the TCRdb table lists in-frame clones only, not all of them. This sample carries more than 100,000 clones, 90% to 95% of them seen once, and the ten largest clones take 0.095% to 0.15%. These TCRs are of unknown antigen specificity. The starting material was unstimulated CD4+ T cells sorted from spleen or lymph node cells, obtained before intestinal transplant. These receptors originate from a human donor who received an intestinal transplant. The CDR3 runs from the conserved cysteine through the conserved F or W. Each record gives: D gene, J gene, clone size, V gene, CDR3 DNA, CDR3 protein. The D gene is left open where the match is weak. The listing skips clone size in some rows; elsewhere it reads once, few, many or a size class.

TRBD1 | TRBJ2-5 | NA | TRBV7-9 | TGTGCCAGCAGCTTGGGACAGGGGGCAGAGACCCAGTACTTC | CASSLGQGAETQYF
NA | TRBJ2-7 | NA | TRBV28 | TGTGCCAGCAGGCCCCTGCGGGGCAGGGGTTACGAGCAGTACTTC | CASRPLRGRGYEQYF
NA | TRBJ2-1 | once | TRBV2 | TGTGCCAGCAATCCTGCTAGCTCCTACAATGAGCAGTTCTTC | CASNPASSYNEQFF
TRBD1 | TRBJ1-2 | NA | TRBV4-2 | TGTGCCAGCAGCCTGACAGGGAATGGCTACACCTTC | CASSLTGNGYTF
TRBD2 | TRBJ2-3 | NA | TRBV6-1 | TGTGCCAGCGGCCTGCGGGAGTTTGGAGATACGCAGTATTTT | CASGLREFGDTQYF
TRBD2 | TRBJ2-3 | NA | TRBV6-1 | TGTGCCAGCAAAGCGGGAGCCGCAGATACGCAGTATTTT | CASKAGAADTQYF
TRBD2 | TRBJ2-3 | NA | TRBV5-6 | TGTGCCAGCAGCCTAGGACTAGCCGGGGATACGCAGTATTTT | CASSLGLAGDTQYF
NA | TRBJ1-2 | NA | TRBV19 | TGTGCCACGTCCTCCGGGACGGAGGTCCATGGCTACACCTTC | CATSSGTEVHGYTF
NA | TRBJ2-7 | few | TRBV4-1 | TGCGCCAGCAGCCAAGATTTCGAGCAGTACTTC | CASSQDFEQYF
TRBD2 | TRBJ2-1 | NA | TRBV14 | TGTGCCAGCAGTCTTAGCGGGAGGGGGAACTACAATGAGCAGTTCTTC | CASSLSGRGNYNEQFF
TRBD2 | TRBJ2-7 | NA | TRBV19 | TGTGCCAGTACCGATACTAGCGGGACTTACGAGCAGTACTTC | CASTDTSGTYEQYF
NA | TRBJ2-5 | NA | TRBV18 | TGTGCCAGCTCATCCCAGCAAGAGACCCAGTACTTC | CASSSQQETQYF
NA | TRBJ2-3 | NA | TRBV7-3 | TGTGCCAGCAGCCCCGCTTCGCGGGATTCCTACACAGATACGCAGTATTTT | CASSPASRDSYTDTQYF
NA | TRBJ1-1 | NA | TRBV27 | TGTGCCAGCAGTCCCCATGAGGGTAGATCCACTGAAGCTTTCTTT | CASSPHEGRSTEAFF
NA | TRBJ2-1 | NA | TRBV9 | TGTGCCAGCAGCGTTTCCTCATCCTACAATGAGCAGTTCTTC | CASSVSSSYNEQFF
NA | TRBJ2-5 | NA | TRBV28 | TGTGCCAGCAGTAAGGGGTTGATGGCCCAGTACTTC | CASSKGLMAQYF
TRBD1 | TRBJ1-1 | NA | TRBV6-5 | TGTGCCAGCAGTTCTAGGACAGGGGCCCTCGAAGCTTTCTTT | CASSSRTGALEAFF
NA | TRBJ2-1 | NA | TRBV4-2 | TGTGCCAGCAGCCCGCGTCTAGCCAACCCTCCCAATGAGCAGTTCTTC | CASSPRLANPPNEQFF
NA | TRBJ1-3 | few | TRBV5-1 | TGCGCCAGCAGCCCTACTAAGGGCTCTGGAAACACCATATATTTT | CASSPTKGSGNTIYF
TRBD2 | TRBJ2-5 | NA | TRBV6-5 | TGTGCCAGCAGCCTCCTTTACGGCGGGAGGAAGACCCAGTACTTC | CASSLLYGGRKTQYF
NA | TRBJ2-5 | NA | TRBV7-7 | TGTGCTAGCAGCTTAGGCTCTGTCCAAGAGACCCAGTACTTC | CASSLGSVQETQYF
NA | TRBJ2-1 | NA | TRBV5-6 | TGTGCCAGCAGCGACCCCCGGTTCTTC | CASSDPRFF
NA | TRBJ2-7 | NA | TRBV6-1 | TGTGCCAGCAGTATGGACCCTACCTCCTACGAGCAGTACTTC | CASSMDPTSYEQYF
NA | TRBJ1-2 | NA | TRBV30 | TGTGCCTGGAGTGCCTCAAGTCACTATGGCTACACCTTC | CAWSASSHYGYTF
NA | TRBJ2-1 | NA | TRBV10-1 | TGCGCCAGCAGTGCAGGGACGGCCGGACACAATGAGCAGTTCTTC | CASSAGTAGHNEQFF
NA | TRBJ2-1 | NA | TRBV20-1 | TGCAGTGCTAGTGTATACAATGAGCAGTTCTTC | CSASVYNEQFF
NA | TRBJ2-5 | NA | TRBV5-5 | TGTGCCAGCAGCCATGTTGGGGGCTCGAGTCGAGAGACCCAGTACTTC | CASSHVGGSSRETQYF
TRBD1 | TRBJ1-2 | few | TRBV19 | TGTGCCAGTAGAAAAGGAGACAGGGCCTATGGCTACACCTTC | CASRKGDRAYGYTF
TRBD1 | TRBJ1-1 | NA | TRBV6-5 | TGTGCCAGCAGTTCTGCAGGGGGCAGGGACACTGAAGCTTTCTTT | CASSSAGGRDTEAFF
TRBD2 | TRBJ2-3 | NA | TRBV11-2 | TGTGCCAGCAAGAATGGACTAGCGGGAGCAGATACGCAGTATTTT | CASKNGLAGADTQYF
NA | TRBJ1-1 | NA | TRBV19 | TGTGCCAGTAGTCAGAGGAACACTGAAGCTTTCTTT | CASSQRNTEAFF
NA | TRBJ1-5 | NA | TRBV30 | TGTGCCTGGAGTCCACCTCCGGCACACAATCAGCCCCAGCATTTT | CAWSPPPAHNQPQHF
TRBD2 | TRBJ2-3 | NA | TRBV5-1 | TGCGCCAGCAGCGTGGGACTAGCATACACAGATACGCAGTATTTT | CASSVGLAYTDTQYF
NA | TRBJ2-7 | NA | TRBV18 | TGTGCCAGCTCACCACGTCAGTTAGAGCAGTACTTC | CASSPRQLEQYF
TRBD2 | TRBJ2-1 | NA | TRBV5-1 | TGCGCCAGCAGCAACGACGGGACTAGCGGGAGGGGAGAGCAGTTCTTC | CASSNDGTSGRGEQFF
NA | TRBJ2-3 | NA | TRBV6-1 | TGTGCCTCCCATCGACTAGGAGCAGATACGCAGTATTTT | CASHRLGADTQYF
NA | TRBJ1-4 | NA | TRBV5-8 | TGTGCCAGCAGCCCCCGACAGACGGGCGAAAAACTGTTTTTT | CASSPRQTGEKLFF
TRBD2 | TRBJ2-5 | NA | TRBV18 | TGTGCCAGCTCACCCCTCGCTAGCGGGAGTGGAGAGACCCAGTACTTC | CASSPLASGSGETQYF
NA | TRBJ2-1 | NA | TRBV11-1 | TGTGCCAGCAGCGCGAGCTTACCGTCGAGCTCCTACAATGAGCAGTTCTTC | CASSASLPSSSYNEQFF
TRBD1 | TRBJ2-2 | NA | TRBV6-5 | TGTGCCAGCAGGTCCGGGACAGGGAACACCGGGGAGCTGTTTTTT | CASRSGTGNTGELFF
TRBD1 | TRBJ1-2 | NA | TRBV29-1 | TGCAGCGTTCTAAGACCAGGGGGCTCTAACTATGGCTACACCTTC | CSVLRPGGSNYGYTF
NA | TRBJ2-7 | NA | TRBV28 | TGTGCCAGCAGTTTACCGCAACCCTCCTACGAGCAGTACTTC | CASSLPQPSYEQYF
TRBD2 | TRBJ2-1 | NA | TRBV7-9 | TGTGCCAGCAGCTCCGGGACTAGCGGGTTGAATGAGCAGTTCTTC | CASSSGTSGLNEQFF
TRBD1 | TRBJ2-1 | once | TRBV6-5 | TGTGCCAGCACGGGGACAGGGGGGCGGAATGAGCAGTTCTTC | CASTGTGGRNEQFF
TRBD2 | TRBJ2-3 | NA | TRBV7-9 | TGTGCCAGCAGCACCACCGGGACTAGCGGCAGCACAGATACGCAGTATTTT | CASSTTGTSGSTDTQYF
NA | TRBJ1-4 | NA | TRBV19 | TGTGCCAGTACCCGTCAGGGAAGAGGTGCTAATGAAAAACTGTTTTTT | CASTRQGRGANEKLFF
NA | TRBJ1-2 | few | TRBV19 | TGTGCCAGTAGGTCTAACTATGGCTACACCTTC | CASRSNYGYTF
NA | TRBJ2-5 | NA | TRBV18 | TGTGCCAGCTCATCGACCCTCGGCCGGGAGACCCAGTACTTC | CASSSTLGRETQYF
TRBD2 | TRBJ2-2 | NA | TRBV27 | TGTGCCAGCAGTTCCGTCCTAGCGGCCACCGGGGAGCTGTTTTTT | CASSSVLAATGELFF
TRBD1 | TRBJ2-3 | NA | TRBV28 | TGTGCCAGCAGCCTTAGACAGGGAACAGATACGCAGTATTTT | CASSLRQGTDTQYF
TRBD1 | TRBJ2-7 | NA | TRBV15 | TGTGCCACCAGCAGGGACAGGGGCCCCAAGCAGTACTTC | CATSRDRGPKQYF
TRBD2 | TRBJ2-1 | once | TRBV14 | TGTGCCAGCAGCCAAGTCGGGACTAGCGGGGGTAGCTATGAGCAGTTCTTC | CASSQVGTSGGSYEQFF
NA | TRBJ2-7 | NA | TRBV28 | TGTGCCAGCAGTTTGATTCCGGAGGGGGTCAACGAGCAGTACTTC | CASSLIPEGVNEQYF
NA | TRBJ1-2 | NA | TRBV10-3 | TGTGCCATCAGCCGGGACTTCAACTATGGCTACACCTTC | CAISRDFNYGYTF
TRBD1 | TRBJ2-7 | NA | TRBV5-1 | TGCGCCAGCAGCTTGACAGGGGACGAGCAGTACTTC | CASSLTGDEQYF
TRBD1 | TRBJ2-7 | NA | TRBV2 | TGTGCCAGCAGTGATAGGACAGGCTCCTACGAGCAGTACTTC | CASSDRTGSYEQYF
TRBD1 | TRBJ1-4 | NA | TRBV7-9 | TGTGCCAGCAGCTTAGGGACAGGGACAGGTGAAAAACTGTTTTTT | CASSLGTGTGEKLFF
TRBD2 | TRBJ2-1 | NA | TRBV10-3 | TGTGCCATCAAGTCGGGACTAGCGGGAAATCAATGGTTATCCGGCAATGAGCAGTTCTTC | CAIKSGLAGNQWLSGNEQFF
TRBD1 | TRBJ1-1 | NA | TRBV6-1 | TGTGCCAGCAGTCCGGACAGGGTCTTTAACGCTGAAGCTTTCTTT | CASSPDRVFNAEAFF
TRBD1 | TRBJ1-2 | NA | TRBV6-1 | TGTGCCAGCAAGCCCCCTGGGACAGGCGACTATGGCTACACCTTC | CASKPPGTGDYGYTF